The clone carrying this TCR beta chain was detected a few times. Its antigen is still unknown. Germline loops: CDR1 LNHDA, CDR2 SQIVND (reference sequence). V dropped 3 bases and J dropped 9 bases, with 19 bases sitting between them. The CDR3 totals 15 residues. This specimen belongs to a study of naive and memory T cell subsets. Overall study findings and caveats: TCR abundance followed a power law differing between naive and memory subsets. A few larger clonotypes appeared in naive repertoires, especially CD8, possibly memory cells re-expressing CD45RA. A clonotype means one alpha or beta sequence, not an alpha/beta pair. Expression changes during T cell differentiation may affect RNA-based TCR counts.

An equimolar mix of two oligonucleotides served as the beta constant-region primer for TRBC1 and TRBC2. Four rounds of PCR amplified the ligated cDNA using nested alpha and beta constant-region primers plus SP2. Ligation attached a single-stranded oligonucleotide with a 12-nucleotide UMI and the SP2 primer to the cDNA 3' end. TCRdb reanalysed the UMI-ligation and nested PCR reads using MiXCR and keeps one entry per CDR3 protein. The sample lists around 140,000 distinct CDR3 sequences, 15% to 25% occurring once. The sequencing input was naive CD8+ T cells from blood. The receptor was derived from a human donor in good health. This chain joins TRBV19 and TRBJ2-3, with D perhaps matching TRBD2 (5 bases). CDR3 nucleotides: TGTGCCAGTAGTATGTCGGGGTCGGGGAGCGGCACGCAGTATTTT. Its protein is CASSMSGSGSGTQYF.